Listed below are T cell receptor beta chains from one sample, sequenced in a study of CD8 T cells in ankylosing spondylitis. TCRdb re-called the 5' RACE reads through MiXCR, storing one row per CDR3 protein. The repertoire has 150,000 to 200,000 distinct CDR3 sequences, roughly 31% of them found once; the top ten carry 4.5% to 6%. Material for sequencing was synovial fluid, either unsorted or a sorted T cell fraction (not recorded which). The source of these receptors is a male donor with ankylosing spondylitis. Each CDR3 is given with its conserved first and last residue. The D gene is left open where the match is weak. Not all rows give a size; the values are once, few, many and, for expanded clones, a class.

CDR3aa: CASSYLHLQGSSGDKNIQYF
CDR3nt: TGTGCCAGCAGTTACTTACACTTACAGGGATCCTCCGGCGACAAAAACATTCAGTACTTC
v_gene: TRBV6-2/TRBV6-3
d_gene: .
j_gene: TRBJ2-4
abundance: .

CDR3aa: CASSLGWRGQGSSAKNIQYF
CDR3nt: TGTGCCAGCAGTTTAGGTTGGAGGGGGCAAGGGAGTTCGGCCAAAAACATTCAGTACTTC
v_gene: TRBV28
d_gene: .
j_gene: TRBJ2-4
abundance: few

CDR3aa: CASWSTSGYNEQFF
CDR3nt: TGTGCCAGCTGGTCGACTAGCGGCTACAATGAGCAGTTCTTC
v_gene: TRBV12-3/TRBV12-4
d_gene: TRBD2
j_gene: TRBJ2-1
abundance: few

CDR3aa: CATSDSGPKDEQFF
CDR3nt: TGTGCCACCAGTGATTCGGGGCCAAAGGATGAGCAGTTCTTC
v_gene: TRBV24-1
d_gene: .
j_gene: TRBJ2-1
abundance: many

CDR3aa: CASSFPGLAGIFF
CDR3nt: TGTGCCAGCAGCTTTCCGGGACTAGCGGGGATCTTCTTC
v_gene: TRBV5-8
d_gene: TRBD2
j_gene: TRBJ2-1
abundance: few

CDR3aa: CATSDSQGGEQFF
CDR3nt: TGTGCCACCAGTGATTCCCAGGGTGGTGAGCAGTTCTTC
v_gene: TRBV24-1
d_gene: .
j_gene: TRBJ2-1
abundance: few

CDR3aa: CASSLQGDTQYF
CDR3nt: TGTGCCAGCAGCTTACAGGGAGATACGCAGTATTTT
v_gene: TRBV11-3
d_gene: .
j_gene: TRBJ2-3
abundance: many

CDR3aa: CATSDLSNPGTGELFF
CDR3nt: TGTGCCACCAGTGATTTGTCCAACCCTGGGACCGGGGAGCTGTTTTTT
v_gene: TRBV24-1
d_gene: .
j_gene: TRBJ2-2
abundance: .

CDR3aa: CSVADLNSYEQYF
CDR3nt: TGCAGCGTTGCGGACCTTAACTCCTACGAGCAGTACTTC
v_gene: TRBV29-1
d_gene: .
j_gene: TRBJ2-7
abundance: .

CDR3aa: CASSHQLAGDFFYEQYF
CDR3nt: TGCGCCAGCAGCCACCAACTAGCGGGAGATTTTTTCTACGAGCAGTACTTC
v_gene: TRBV4-3
d_gene: TRBD2
j_gene: TRBJ2-7
abundance: many

CDR3aa: CASSPGGGHQPQHF
CDR3nt: TGTGCCAGCAGTCCAGGGGGGGGCCACCAGCCCCAGCATTTT
v_gene: TRBV28
d_gene: TRBD1
j_gene: TRBJ1-5
abundance: .

CDR3aa: CASSQWTGPNTEAFF
CDR3nt: TGTGCCAGCAGCCAATGGACAGGGCCGAACACTGAAGCTTTCTTT
v_gene: TRBV14
d_gene: TRBD1
j_gene: TRBJ1-1
abundance: .

CDR3aa: CASSFILNTEAFF
CDR3nt: TGTGCCAGCAGCTTTATTCTGAACACTGAAGCTTTCTTT
v_gene: TRBV7-2
d_gene: .
j_gene: TRBJ1-1
abundance: .

CDR3aa: CASSLNVNSPLHF
CDR3nt: TGTGCCAGCAGTTTAAACGTTAATTCACCCCTCCACTTT
v_gene: TRBV28
d_gene: .
j_gene: TRBJ1-6
abundance: .

CDR3aa: CASSPGAAGRNEQFF
CDR3nt: TGCGCCAGCAGCCCCGGGGCAGCGGGACGCAATGAGCAGTTCTTC
v_gene: TRBV5-1
d_gene: TRBD2
j_gene: TRBJ2-1
abundance: .

CDR3aa: CASSLGGTMNTEAFF
CDR3nt: TGCGCCAGCAGCTTGGGTGGGACAATGAACACTGAAGCTTTCTTT
v_gene: TRBV5-1
d_gene: .
j_gene: TRBJ1-1
abundance: .

CDR3aa: CASSLALQTSYSGANVLTF
CDR3nt: TGCGCCAGCAGCTTGGCGTTACAGACATCATACTCTGGGGCCAACGTCCTGACTTTC
v_gene: TRBV5-1
d_gene: .
j_gene: TRBJ2-6
abundance: .

CDR3aa: CASSPGLAGNTYNEQFF
CDR3nt: TGTGCCAGCAGCCCAGGACTAGCGGGGAATACCTACAATGAGCAGTTCTTC
v_gene: TRBV3-1
d_gene: TRBD2
j_gene: TRBJ2-1
abundance: once

CDR3aa: CASSGNGTLAYEQYF
CDR3nt: TGCGCCAGCAGCGGAAACGGGACTCTCGCCTACGAGCAGTACTTC
v_gene: TRBV5-1
d_gene: .
j_gene: TRBJ2-7
abundance: .

CDR3aa: CACANRQGGGIVAKNIQYF
CDR3nt: TGTGCCTGCGCCAACCGTCAGGGCGGGGGAATTGTGGCCAAAAACATTCAGTACTTC
v_gene: TRBV12-3/TRBV12-4
d_gene: TRBD2
j_gene: TRBJ2-4
abundance: .

CDR3aa: CAWSPLTPPYGYTF
CDR3nt: TGTGCCTGGAGTCCTCTCACACCTCCATATGGCTACACCTTC
v_gene: TRBV30
d_gene: .
j_gene: TRBJ1-2
abundance: few

CDR3aa: CASRPKRDRGPDTEAFF
CDR3nt: TGTGCCAGCAGACCTAAACGGGACAGGGGTCCGGACACTGAAGCTTTCTTT
v_gene: TRBV25-1
d_gene: TRBD1
j_gene: TRBJ1-1
abundance: once

CDR3aa: CASSLTSSLPQHF
CDR3nt: TGTGCCAGCAGCTTAACAAGTAGTCTGCCCCAGCATTTT
v_gene: TRBV7-9
d_gene: .
j_gene: TRBJ1-5
abundance: .

CDR3aa: CASSGVSYTF
CDR3nt: TGTGCCAGCTCTGGAGTTAGCTACACCTTC
v_gene: TRBV12-3/TRBV12-4
d_gene: .
j_gene: TRBJ1-2
abundance: few

CDR3aa: CASSYGRGLNEQFF
CDR3nt: TGTGCCAGCAGTTACGGCAGGGGATTAAATGAGCAGTTCTTC
v_gene: TRBV6-5
d_gene: .
j_gene: TRBJ2-1
abundance: few

CDR3aa: CSARDTSIGTDTQYF
CDR3nt: TGCAGTGCTCGAGACACTAGCATTGGGACAGATACGCAGTATTTT
v_gene: TRBV20-1
d_gene: .
j_gene: TRBJ2-3
abundance: .

CDR3aa: CASSFAASGSGELFF
CDR3nt: TGTGCCAGCAGCTTCGCTGCTAGCGGAAGCGGGGAGCTGTTTTTT
v_gene: TRBV7-2
d_gene: TRBD2
j_gene: TRBJ2-2
abundance: few

CDR3aa: CASSLGGGVYEQYF
CDR3nt: TGTGCCAGCAGCTTAGGAGGGGGCGTCTACGAGCAGTACTTC
v_gene: TRBV11-2
d_gene: TRBD1
j_gene: TRBJ2-7
abundance: few

CDR3aa: CASSQLAGEKLFF
CDR3nt: TGTGCCAGCAGCCAACTAGCAGGTGAAAAACTGTTTTTT
v_gene: TRBV3-1
d_gene: .
j_gene: TRBJ1-4
abundance: .